Following are 19 T cell receptor beta chains from one sample sequenced in a study of T cells in Graves' hyperthyroidism and ophthalmopathy. Authors of the study amplified TCR beta CDR3 regions from RNA transcripts. The HTBI set primed first-round TCR CDR3 RT-PCR. MiXCR was run by TCRdb on the multiplex PCR reads, yielding one entry per CDR3 protein. The sample holds approximately 700,000 distinct CDR3 sequences, about 45% seen once. Sequencing input: peripheral blood or thyroid tissue (not recorded which). The receptor set was obtained from an adult man with Graves' disease, either hyperthyroidism or ophthalmopathy (not recorded which).

Points on this clonotype: The conserved closing phenylalanine or tryptophan is absent in this CDR3, likely reflecting a read error. The limits of the CDR3 on the DNA are not certain, so only TCRdb's listed CDR3 is given. The gene calls are TRBV2 and TRBJ1-5. The CDR3 region is 8 residues in length, termini included. Looked up from germline, CDR1 is SNHLY and CDR2 is FYNNEI. The CDR3 here is CASNPSGQ.

J is TRBJ1-3 and V is TRBV20-1; D uncertain. V was clipped by 6 bases and J by 1 base, with 13 bases between them. The CDR3 loop spans 14 amino acids. Looked up from germline, CDR1 is DFQATT and CDR2 is SNEGSKA (reference sequence). The DNA of the CDR3 is TGCAGTGCCAGTCGACAAGGTTCTGGAAACACCATATATTTT. Translated, it gives CSASRQGSGNTIYF.

This clonotype was seen a handful of times. V gene TRBV19 combines with J gene TRBJ1-2; D call uncertain. Germline-derived CDR1 and CDR2 are LNHDA and SQIVND (reference sequence). V lost 3 bases, J lost 5 bases, and 10 bases lay in between. The CDR3 sequence is 13 residues long. This CDR3 reads CASSIEDFYGYTF. CDR3 sequence (DNA): TGTGCCAGTAGTATCGAGGATTTTTATGGCTACACCTTC.

This clonotype was detected only a few times. V is TRBV29-1 and J is TRBJ2-7; either TRBD1 or TRBD2 may fit D (5 bases each). In germline, CDR1 is SQVTM, CDR2 ANQGSEA. This CDR3 has 15 residues. Trimming pared 1 base from V and 0 bases from J, leaving 13 bases between. In DNA form, the CDR3 reads TGCAGCGTTGAAGGAGTGGGGGAAAACTCCTACGAGCAGTACTTC. This gives the protein CSVEGVGENSYEQYF.

Note on this clonotype: A much larger clone lies a single base off, so this may be a read error. This chain connects TRBV2 to TRBJ1-5, with D unresolved. CDR1 is SNHLY and CDR2 is FYNNEI in the germline V gene. There are 14 residues in the CDR3. V was pared by 0 bases and J by 4 bases, with 7 bases between. CDR3 coding DNA: TGTGCCAGCAGTGAAGCAGTGAGGAATCAGCCCCAGCATTTT. Protein: CASSEAVRNQPQHF.

Regarding this clonotype: A much more abundant neighbour one base away suggests this may be a read error. The conserved closing phenylalanine or tryptophan is absent in this CDR3, likely reflecting a read error. The chain employs TRBV29-1 and TRBJ1-4; D possibly corresponds to TRBD1 (5 bases). The CDR3 length is 14 residues. Per the germline V gene, CDR1 is SQVTM and CDR2 is ANQGSEA. V was clipped by 6 bases and J by 4 bases, with 15 bases between them. The CDR3 loop reads CSVSRDGDNEKLFY. The CDR3 bases are TGCAGCGTCTCCCGGGACGGCGATAATGAAAAACTGTTTTAT.

This clonotype has just a few counts. This chain uses TRBV7-9 with TRBJ2-7, with 10 bases fitting TRBD1. The CDR3 runs 16 residues. The V and J ends lost 5 bases and 3 bases, in that order; junction bases with no gene match: 10. Germline CDR1 reads SEHNR; CDR2 reads FQNEAQ (reference sequence). The CDR3 reads CASSQGGQGGNYEQYF. CDR3 in DNA: TGTGCCAGCAGCCAAGGAGGACAGGGGGGGAACTACGAGCAGTACTTC.

The J gene is TRBJ1-6, the V gene TRBV20-1, with 10 bases that match TRBD1. Germline V gives CDR1 DFQATT, CDR2 SNEGSKA (reference sequence). V shed 4 bases and J 10 bases; nucleotides not matched to a gene: 4. The CDR3 consists of 13 residues. Written as DNA, the CDR3 is TGCAGTGCTATCGGACAGGGGGTGTCACCCCTCCACTTT. This codes for CSAIGQGVSPLHF.

Comments on this clonotype: This may stem from a read error, because a much larger clone lies one nucleotide away. The rearrangement joins TRBV2 to TRBJ2-7; D unclear. Trimming took off 1 base at V and 5 bases at J, with 12 bases between the two ends. Germline CDR1 is SNHLY and CDR2 is FYNNEI. The CDR3 contains 14 residues. The CDR3 loop is CASSEDRMGDEQYF. CDR3 nucleotide sequence: TGTGCCAGCAGTGAAGATCGGATGGGCGACGAGCAGTACTTC.

The gene calls are TRBV29-1 and TRBJ2-5; D is perhaps TRBD2 (5 bases). The CDR3 runs 11 residues. V lost 6 bases, J lost 5 bases, and 10 bases lay in between. Germline V CDR1 and CDR2: SQVTM, ANQGSEA. The CDR3 here is CSVYGVETQYF. DNA of the CDR3: TGCAGCGTATACGGGGTTGAGACCCAGTACTTC.

The table lists this clonotype with a few counts. V usage is TRBV20-1 and J usage is TRBJ2-7; D remains ambiguous. CDR3 length: 12 residues. Per germline, CDR1 DFQATT and CDR2 SNEGSKA (reference sequence). V lost 6 bases to trimming and J lost 7 bases, with 16 bases between them. CDR3 in amino acids: CSADLGIEEQYF. DNA for the CDR3: TGCAGTGCGGATCTAGGGATAGAAGAGCAGTACTTC.

V is TRBV12-5 and J is TRBJ2-6, with D hard to call. The CDR3 totals 14 residues. The V gene's germline CDR1 is LGHNT and CDR2 FRNRAP. V was trimmed by 1 base and J by 3 bases, leaving 4 bases between them. The chain's CDR3 is CASGLAGGANVLTF. The CDR3 nucleotides read TGTGCTAGTGGTTTGGCAGGTGGGGCCAACGTCCTGACTTTC.

This clonotype appeared many times. Here the CDR3 DNA reads TGTGCCAGCAGCTTACAAGAGGGTGTGACAGGGCATGGCTACACCTTC. Its translation: CASSLQEGVTGHGYTF. The chain links TRBV7-9 to TRBJ1-2; TRBD1 aligns across 7 bases. J gave up 6 bases and V 2 bases, and 12 bases lay outside the gene matches. Germline CDR1 and CDR2: SEHNR and FQNEAQ (reference sequence). The CDR3 totals 16 residues.

This sequence joins TRBV11-2 and TRBJ2-7, with 8 nucleotides matching TRBD1. The CDR3 is made up of 14 amino acids. The germline gives CDR1 SGHAT, CDR2 FQNNGV. Trimming took 1 base from V and 6 from J; bases not matched to a gene: 5. CDR3 bases: TGTGCCAGCAGCTTAGTATCAGGGGGCTCCGAGCAGTACTTC. It specifies CASSLVSGGSEQYF.

The chain combines TRBV20-1 with TRBJ1-1; D perhaps matches TRBD1 (5 bases). CDR3 length: 12 residues. Germline lookup yields CDR1 DFQATT and CDR2 SNEGSKA (reference sequence). The CDR3 DNA is TGCCGACTGGGGACGGTGAACACTGAAGCTTTCTTT. This translates into CRLGTVNTEAFF.

This clonotype was recorded at least ten times. V usage is TRBV5-1 and J usage is TRBJ2-7; D tentatively reads TRBD1 or TRBD2 (6 bases each). The CDR3 length is 13 residues. The V and J ends lost 1 base and 7 bases respectively, with 12 bases between them. Germline V gives CDR1 SGHRS, CDR2 YFSETQ. In nucleotides, the CDR3 is TGCGCCAGCAGCTTGCTGGGGGCGGGAGAGCAGTACTTC. Translating gives CASSLLGAGEQYF.

The chain carries TRBV7-2 and TRBJ2-2, with 8 bases identical to TRBD1. Looked up from germline, CDR1 is SGHTA and CDR2 is FQGNSA. Trimming removed 3 bases from V and 6 bases from J; junction bases left unmatched: 9. The CDR3 runs 16 residues. DNA of the CDR3: TGTGCCAGCAGCTTGTGGGGACAGGACTTCGCCGGGGAGCTGTTTTTT. It is translated as CASSLWGQDFAGELFF.

The rearrangement joins TRBV15 to TRBJ1-6, with TRBD1 identical over 12 bases. After removal of 6 bases from V and 8 bases from J, the junction contained 5 bases not matched to a gene. This CDR3 region has 15 residues. From germline, CDR1 is LNHNV and CDR2 YYDKDF (reference sequence). Here the CDR3 DNA reads TGTGCCACCAGTGGGGACAGGGGGCTGGATTCACCCCTCCACTTT. This translates into CATSGDRGLDSPLHF.

The genes are TRBV5-8 and TRBJ2-7; 7 bases map to TRBD2. This CDR3 contains 15 residues. Germline trimming cut 4 bases from V and 2 bases from J; bases unmatched to any gene: 9. Germline V gene data show CDR1 as SGHTS and CDR2 as YDEGEE. Written as DNA, the CDR3 is TGTGCCAGCAGCCCTAGTAGCGGGCTTCCCTACGAGCAGTACTTC. Its translation: CASSPSSGLPYEQYF.